Shown below are 21 T cell receptor beta chains from a single sample sequenced in a study of T cells in Graves' hyperthyroidism and ophthalmopathy. Amplified regions were TCR beta CDR3 sequences from RNA transcripts. The HTBI primer set was used in a first-round RT-PCR of the TCR CDR3. TCRdb re-called the multiplex PCR reads through MiXCR, storing one row per CDR3 protein. The profile shows roughly 630,000 distinct CDR3 sequences, approximately 14% of them singletons. The source material was blood. The receptors were gathered from a woman between 25 and 40 years old with Graves' hyperthyroidism.

There are many counts of this clonotype. V is TRBV12-3 or TRBV12-4 and J is TRBJ2-7; D unclear. V dropped 5 bases and J dropped 3 bases, with 26 bases sitting between them. The CDR3 is 18 residues long. Here the CDR3 DNA reads TGTGCCAGCAGTCCGACACTGAGGACCCTCAGTAGATACTACGAGCAGTACTTC. Translating it yields CASSPTLRTLSRYYEQYF.

In its sample, this clonotype was seen many times. V gene TRBV2 combines with J gene TRBJ1-1; no definite D call. The ends were cut back, 8 bases at V and 6 bases at J, with 13 bases in the middle. Germline V CDR1 and CDR2: SNHLY, FYNNEI. The length of the CDR3 is 12 residues. Written as DNA, the CDR3 is TGTGCCAGCGCCGCTGGCTACGCTGAAGCTTTCTTT. Amino acid sequence: CASAAGYAEAFF. Filled out from reference TRBV2 and TRBJ1-1, the complete variable domain reads EPEVTQTPSHQVTQMGQEVILRCVPISNHLYFYWYRQILGQKVEFLVSFYNNEISEKSEIFDDQFSVERPDGSNFTLKIRSTKLEDSAMYFCASAAGYAEAFFGQGTRLTVV.

This clonotype was counted many times. The V call is TRBV6-1, the J call TRBJ2-3; no clear D gene. Trimming took off 10 bases at V and 2 bases at J, with 16 bases between the two ends. The CDR3 extends over 14 amino acids. Germline values: CDR1 MNHNS, CDR2 SASEGT. In DNA, the CDR3 is TGTGCCACAATTTGGGTTGGCTACACAGATACGCAGTATTTT. It specifies CATIWVGYTDTQYF.

This clonotype was seen ten or more times. The chain recombines TRBV7-3 with TRBJ2-3, with 7 bases that match TRBD2. The germline V gene encodes CDR1 SGHTA and CDR2 FQGTGA. This CDR3 has 17 residues. Trimming cost V 1 base and J 5 bases; bases outside gene matches: 12. This CDR3 reads CASSLNPPGSGGDTQYF. CDR3 nucleotide sequence: TGTGCCAGCAGCTTAAACCCCCCGGGATCGGGAGGAGATACGCAGTATTTT. Variable domain in full (rest from reference TRBV7-3 and TRBJ2-3): GAGVSQTPSNKVTEKGKYVELRCDPISGHTALYWYRQSLGQGPEFLIYFQGTGAADDSGLPNDRFFAVRPEGSVSTLKIQRTERGDSAVYLCASSLNPPGSGGDTQYFGPGTRLTVL.

This chain joins TRBV2 and TRBJ2-2, with TRBD2 matching over 8 bases. The CDR3 length is 17 residues. Trimming cost V 7 bases and J 7 bases; bases outside gene matches: 17. Germline-derived CDR1 and CDR2 are SNHLY and FYNNEI. CDR3 in DNA: TGTGCCAGCATGACGGGTGAAATGAGCGGGAGTGGCGGGGAGCTGTTTTTT. Translated, it gives CASMTGEMSGSGGELFF.

This clonotype has more than one count but fewer than ten. The V call is TRBV12-5, the J call TRBJ2-1; 10 bases agree with TRBD2. V gave up 2 bases and J gave up 5 bases; unmatched junction bases: 12. Germline loops: CDR1 LGHNT, CDR2 FRNRAP. The CDR3 is made up of 18 amino acids. CDR3 nucleotides: TGTGCTAGTGGTTTGCTCACCCGGACTAGCGGAGGGAACAATGAGCAGTTCTTC. It yields the protein CASGLLTRTSGGNNEQFF. Full variable domain (missing parts from reference TRBV12-5 and TRBJ2-1): DARVTQTPRHKVTEMGQEVTMRCQPILGHNTVFWYRQTMMQGLELLAYFRNRAPLDDSGMPKDRFSAEMPDATLATLKIQPSEPRDSAVYFCASGLLTRTSGGNNEQFFGPGTRLTVL.

Remarks on this clonotype: This could be a read error, since a much larger clone is one nucleotide away. The chain's CDR3 is CTSSTVLGAETQYF. The CDR3 nucleotides read TGTACCAGCAGCACGGTTTTAGGGGCAGAGACCCAGTACTTC. V gene TRBV7-9 combines with J gene TRBJ2-5, with a tentative D call TRBD1 (5 bases). Germline V gene data show CDR1 as SEHNR and CDR2 as FQNEAQ (reference sequence). This CDR3 region has 14 residues.

The chain is built from TRBV5-5 and TRBJ2-5; D not resolved. Germline assignment: CDR1 SGHKS and CDR2 YYEKEE (reference sequence). This CDR3 is built from 15 residues. V was clipped by 1 base and J by 5 bases, with 15 bases between them. CDR3 protein: CASSLLRTVGETQYF. The CDR3 nucleotides read TGTGCCAGCAGCTTGTTACGGACCGTCGGGGAGACCCAGTACTTC.

This clonotype counts as large. J is TRBJ2-1 and V is TRBV18; D is undetermined. CDR3 length: 15 amino acids. V was pared by 3 bases and J by 8 bases, with 17 bases between. Germline loops: CDR1 KGHSH, CDR2 LQKENI. The DNA for the CDR3 is TGTGCCAGCTCACCCGCCAGTGGCCTTGTGGATGAGCAGTTCTTC. Translation gives CASSPASGLVDEQFF.

The rearrangement joins TRBV6-1 to TRBJ2-1; 7 nucleotides align to TRBD2. CDR1 is MNHNS, CDR2 SASEGT, per germline. J lost 3 bases, V lost 3 bases, and 5 bases had no gene match. The CDR3 totals 15 residues. The CDR3 is CASSDELADYNEQFF. CDR3 nucleotide sequence: TGTGCCAGCAGTGATGAGCTAGCGGACTACAATGAGCAGTTCTTC.

This clonotype was found many times. The chain uses TRBV6-5 and TRBJ2-7, with a tentative D call TRBD2 (7 bases). Trimming removed 2 bases at V and 6 bases at J, with 17 bases between. Germline CDR1 reads MNHEY; CDR2 reads SVGAGI. The CDR3 is 15 residues long. The CDR3 sequence is CASSYGGGSFGEQYF. The CDR3 bases are TGTGCCAGCAGTTACGGCGGGGGCAGTTTTGGCGAGCAGTACTTC.

CDR3 loop: CASSFRGNYEQFF. The CDR3 DNA reads as TGCGCCAGCAGCTTCAGGGGGAATTACGAGCAGTTCTTC. V usage is TRBV5-1 and J usage is TRBJ2-7, with 7 bases fitting TRBD1. Judging by the DNA end, TRBJ2-1 fits better; the J call may be wrong. The length of the CDR3 is 13 residues. Per germline, CDR1 SGHRS and CDR2 YFSETQ.

About this clonotype: Since a much larger clone is just one base distant, this may be a read error. The V gene is TRBV12-3 or TRBV12-4, the J gene TRBJ1-1; 8 bases align to TRBD1. The CDR3 runs to 16 residues. V lost 7 bases to trimming and J lost 4 bases; unmatched junction nucleotides: 14. The CDR3 here is CASTQLLTGVSTEAFF. CDR3 nucleotide sequence: TGTGCCAGCACCCAACTTTTGACAGGGGTGAGCACTGAAGCTTTCTTT.

A few counts support this clonotype. This chain connects TRBV6-5 to TRBJ2-7; TRBD2 is a possible D gene (6 bases). Trimming removed 3 bases at V and 5 bases at J, with 11 bases between. This CDR3 is 13 amino acids long. Germline-derived CDR1 and CDR2 are MNHEY and SVGAGI. The CDR3: CASSYHLANEQYF. Written as DNA, the CDR3 is TGTGCCAGCAGTTATCATCTAGCGAACGAGCAGTACTTC.

This clonotype has only a few counts. The genes are TRBV5-6 and TRBJ1-5; 9 nucleotides match TRBD1. This CDR3 contains 15 residues. The germline V gene has CDR1 SGHDT and CDR2 YYEEEE. V trimming: 4 bases; J trimming: 7 bases; junction bases outside the gene matches: 9. This CDR3 reads CASSAGTGRGQPQHF. The DNA of the CDR3 is TGTGCCAGCAGCGCAGGGACAGGGCGAGGGCAGCCCCAGCATTTT.

At least ten counts were recorded for this clonotype. The CDR3 DNA reads TGCGCCAGCAGCTTCGTAGCGTACTCCTACAATGAGCAGTTCTTC. It codes for CASSFVAYSYNEQFF. V is TRBV5-1 and J is TRBJ2-1, with D possibly matching TRBD2 (5 bases). From germline, CDR1 is SGHRS and CDR2 YFSETQ. The CDR3 spans 15 residues. With 2 bases removed from V and 0 bases from J, the gap between germline ends came to 9 bases.

Notes on this clonotype: A read error is likely, as this CDR3 ends without the conserved phenylalanine or tryptophan. This chain links TRBV3-1 with TRBJ2-7; no firm D call. Deletions cut 1 base from V and 1 base from J, with 14 bases between. The length of the CDR3 is 16 residues. Germline values: CDR1 LGHDT, CDR2 YNNKEL (reference sequence). The CDR3 nucleotides are TGTGCCAGCAGCCAAGGACGGCGGTGGAATTCCTACGAGCAGTACCTC. This translates into CASSQGRRWNSYEQYL.

With regard to this clonotype: At one end, the junction sequence differs from germline, possibly due to a read error. CDR3 loop: CAGSQSRLAGVSEQYF. Written as DNA, the CDR3 is TGTGCCGGCAGCCAATCCAGACTAGCGGGAGTATCCGAGCAGTACTTC. The chain carries TRBV4-2 and TRBJ2-7; 12 bases are a match to TRBD2. Germline V CDR1 and CDR2: LGHNA, YNFKEQ. This CDR3 contains 16 residues.

There are many counts of this clonotype. CDR3 sequence reads: CASSGVVLAGGPWDTQYF. The CDR3 DNA sequence: TGTGCCAGCAGCGGTGTGGTGCTAGCGGGAGGGCCGTGGGATACGCAGTATTTT. The J gene is TRBJ2-3, the V gene TRBV28, with TRBD2 matching over 12 bases. This CDR3 is built from 18 residues. Germline V gene data show CDR1 as MDHEN and CDR2 as SYDVKM. The junction had 16 bases not matched to a gene; V was cut back by 6 bases and J by 6 bases.

This clonotype was recorded at least ten times. The chain joins TRBV3-1 to TRBJ2-1; the match to TRBD2 covers 11 bases. Germline V CDR1 and CDR2: LGHDT, YNNKEL (reference sequence). V shed 5 bases and J 4 bases; nucleotides not matched to a gene: 10. This CDR3 region has 17 residues. The CDR3 reads CASSFVAGTSGYNEQFF. The CDR3 DNA reads as TGTGCCAGCAGCTTCGTGGCCGGGACTAGCGGTTACAATGAGCAGTTCTTC.

In this sample, this clonotype turned up a few times. The chain uses TRBV5-1 and TRBJ2-2; TRBD2 is a possible D gene (5 bases). CDR1 is SGHRS, CDR2 YFSETQ, per germline. The ends were cut back, 2 bases at V and 1 base at J, with 12 bases in the middle. The CDR3 runs to 16 residues. CDR3 nucleotides: TGCGCCAGCAGCTTCCAGATAGCGCAGAACACCGGGGAGCTGTTTTTT. It translates to CASSFQIAQNTGELFF. Complete variable domain (other parts from reference TRBV5-1 and TRBJ2-2): KAGVTQTPRYLIKTRGQQVTLSCSPISGHRSVSWYQQTPGQGLQFLFEYFSETQRNKGNFPGRFSGRQFSNSRSEMNVSTLELGDSALYLCASSFQIAQNTGELFFGEGSRLTVL.